Below, one TCR beta chain is given with its context. The antigen is unknown. The data were obtained in a study of early T cells in non-severe SARS-CoV-2 infection. The study's findings and limits: The VDJdb matching leaned toward anti-spike CD8 responses and overlooked private and CD4 specificities.

The TCR library protocol was used to attach unique molecular identifiers. These identifiers were attached to individual cDNA molecules. TCRdb redid the calling of the 5' RACE reads with MiXCR, one entry per CDR3 protein. The sample lists approximately 70,000 distinct CDR3 sequences, roughly 4.6% occurring once. The V end lost 2 bases, the J end lost 5 bases, and 27 bases lay between the germline ends. Germline lookup yields CDR1 DFQATT and CDR2 SNEGSKA (reference sequence). The CDR3 consists of 18 residues. The receptor was derived from an adult who was a healthcare worker with PCR-confirmed SARS-CoV-2 infection or an uninfected control (not recorded which). The donor label of this sample is uncertain. The sample consisted of whole blood, taken at baseline. The V gene is TRBV20-1, the J gene TRBJ2-5, with D perhaps matching TRBD1 (6 bases). In DNA form, the CDR3 reads TGCAGTGCTAGATTATCCACCGCCTTGACAGGTCCTGGCGAGACCCAGTACTTC. Its translation is CSARLSTALTGPGETQYF.